Only a few counts were recorded for the clone carrying this TCR beta chain. What it binds is not known. CDR1 is MNHEY, CDR2 SMNVEV, per germline (reference sequence). The CDR3 has 14 residues. V lost 6 bases to trimming and J lost 3 bases; unmatched junction nucleotides: 8. The sample originates from a study of blood T cells in healthy people across ages. PCR was performed a second time for roughly 7 to 12 cycles using a sample-barcoded 5' primer and a J-beta primer mix. TCRdb independently ran MiXCR on the 5' RACE reads; one entry per CDR3 protein. The sample includes about 600,000 distinct CDR3 sequences, less than 60% of them seen just once. Study-wide results and caveats: Older age went with lower TCR beta diversity per million T cells, in a roughly linear way.

Donation came from healthy Caucasian individuals in Russia who were aged about 6 to 100. Isolation yielded PBMCs, at least 7 million per sample, in every case. The sample taken for sequencing was blood. This clonotype was sampled from a man older than 75 in good health. The genes are TRBV27 and TRBJ2-7; 7 bases map to TRBD2. This chain's CDR3 is CASRAQGGNYEQYF. CDR3 nucleotide sequence: TGTGCCAGCAGGGCTCAGGGAGGGAACTACGAGCAGTACTTC.